This is a list of T cell receptor beta chains from one sample in a study of shared clonotypes between healthy human individuals. Profiled with immunoSEQ multiplex PCR; TCRdb holds only in-frame clones, not every one. The data show about 820,000 clones, 92% seen once. What was sequenced was naive CD8+ T cells sorted from blood. Receptors were obtained from a man aged 25 to 40 in good health. Both conserved end residues are part of each CDR3. A D gene is named only where the DNA matches it firmly. Clone size is not always given. Where it is, it says once, few, many or a class for expanded clones.

abundance: NA; j_gene: TRBJ1-1; d_gene: NA; v_gene: TRBV9; CDR3aa: CASSDGSLHTEAFF; CDR3nt: TGTGCCAGCAGTGACGGGTCTCTTCACACTGAAGCTTTCTTT
abundance: NA; j_gene: TRBJ2-1; d_gene: TRBD2; v_gene: TRBV29-1; CDR3aa: CSVYGLADSYNEQFF; CDR3nt: TGCAGCGTTTACGGACTAGCGGACTCTTACAATGAGCAGTTCTTC
abundance: NA; j_gene: TRBJ2-2; d_gene: NA; v_gene: TRBV5-8; CDR3aa: CASSLAQLAGELFF; CDR3nt: TGTGCCAGCAGCTTGGCTCAATTGGCCGGGGAGCTGTTTTTT
abundance: NA; j_gene: TRBJ1-1; d_gene: TRBD1; v_gene: TRBV5-4; CDR3aa: CASSWGQGAEAFF; CDR3nt: TGTGCCAGCAGCTGGGGACAGGGGGCTGAAGCTTTCTTT
abundance: once; j_gene: TRBJ2-7; d_gene: TRBD1; v_gene: TRBV6-5; CDR3aa: CASSLRTGGDEQYF; CDR3nt: TGTGCCAGCAGTCTACGGACAGGGGGGGACGAGCAGTACTTC
abundance: once; j_gene: TRBJ1-4; d_gene: TRBD1; v_gene: TRBV4-1; CDR3aa: CASTQRWTGDGGEKLFF; CDR3nt: TGCGCCAGCACCCAGAGATGGACAGGGGACGGCGGTGAAAAACTGTTTTTT
abundance: NA; j_gene: TRBJ2-7; d_gene: NA; v_gene: TRBV13; CDR3aa: CASSSLLGGEQYF; CDR3nt: TGTGCCAGCAGCTCCCTCCTTGGGGGCGAGCAGTACTTC
abundance: NA; j_gene: TRBJ2-7; d_gene: TRBD2; v_gene: TRBV7-2; CDR3aa: CASSERAGGPLSYEQYF; CDR3nt: TGTGCCAGCAGCGAGAGAGCGGGAGGGCCCCTTTCCTACGAGCAGTACTTC
abundance: NA; j_gene: TRBJ2-1; d_gene: NA; v_gene: TRBV19; CDR3aa: CASETSGSSYNEQFF; CDR3nt: TGTGCCAGTGAGACCAGCGGAAGCTCCTACAATGAGCAGTTCTTC
abundance: NA; j_gene: TRBJ2-7; d_gene: TRBD1; v_gene: TRBV9; CDR3aa: CASSGKGQGVEQYF; CDR3nt: TGTGCCAGCAGCGGAAAGGGACAGGGGGTCGAGCAGTACTTC
abundance: NA; j_gene: TRBJ1-2; d_gene: NA; v_gene: TRBV19; CDR3aa: CASSIGPIQGSYGYTF; CDR3nt: TGTGCCAGTAGTATAGGCCCCATCCAGGGCTCCTATGGCTACACCTTC
abundance: NA; j_gene: TRBJ2-3; d_gene: NA; v_gene: TRBV9; CDR3aa: CASSVGGERRDTQYF; CDR3nt: TGTGCCAGCAGCGTAGGGGGAGAACGGAGAGATACGCAGTATTTT
abundance: NA; j_gene: TRBJ2-3; d_gene: NA; v_gene: TRBV10-2; CDR3aa: CASSETLGGRKGDTQYF; CDR3nt: TGCGCCAGCAGTGAGACGCTTGGGGGACGAAAGGGAGATACGCAGTATTTT
abundance: NA; j_gene: TRBJ1-1; d_gene: NA; v_gene: TRBV5-1; CDR3aa: CASSLAYRNTEAFF; CDR3nt: TGCGCCAGCAGCTTGGCCTACAGGAACACTGAAGCTTTCTTT
abundance: NA; j_gene: TRBJ1-1; d_gene: NA; v_gene: TRBV14; CDR3aa: CASSQGMNTEAFF; CDR3nt: TGTGCCAGCAGCCAAGGTATGAACACTGAAGCTTTCTTT
abundance: NA; j_gene: TRBJ1-1; d_gene: TRBD1; v_gene: TRBV27; CDR3aa: CASSLSRTGFWAGTEAFF; CDR3nt: TGTGCCAGCAGTTTATCGAGGACAGGGTTTTGGGCAGGGACTGAAGCTTTCTTT
abundance: NA; j_gene: TRBJ2-7; d_gene: NA; v_gene: TRBV7-2; CDR3aa: CASSLPVHYEQYF; CDR3nt: TGTGCCAGCAGCTTACCGGTACACTACGAGCAGTACTTC
abundance: NA; j_gene: TRBJ2-1; d_gene: TRBD2; v_gene: TRBV28; CDR3aa: CASTREGLVNEQFF; CDR3nt: TGTGCCAGCACCCGGGAGGGCCTTGTGAATGAGCAGTTCTTC
abundance: NA; j_gene: TRBJ2-7; d_gene: NA; v_gene: TRBV7-9; CDR3aa: CASSFRGEQYF; CDR3nt: TGTGCCAGCAGCTTCCGGGGCGAGCAGTACTTC
abundance: NA; j_gene: TRBJ2-3; d_gene: TRBD2; v_gene: TRBV5-1; CDR3aa: CASSLVAGGPGDTQYF; CDR3nt: TGCGCCAGCAGCTTGGTAGCGGGAGGGCCAGGAGATACGCAGTATTTT
abundance: NA; j_gene: TRBJ2-7; d_gene: NA; v_gene: TRBV5-6; CDR3aa: CASSLMVAGGFHEQYF; CDR3nt: TGTGCCAGCAGCTTGATGGTAGCAGGGGGGTTCCACGAGCAGTACTTC
abundance: NA; j_gene: TRBJ2-1; d_gene: TRBD2; v_gene: TRBV28; CDR3aa: CASSFFQREYNEQFF; CDR3nt: TGTGCCAGCAGTTTTTTCCAGCGGGAGTACAATGAGCAGTTCTTC
abundance: NA; j_gene: TRBJ1-1; d_gene: TRBD1; v_gene: TRBV27; CDR3aa: CASSSDRGFKDTEAFF; CDR3nt: TGTGCCAGCAGTTCGGACAGGGGATTTAAGGACACTGAAGCTTTCTTT
abundance: NA; j_gene: TRBJ2-5; d_gene: NA; v_gene: TRBV4-3; CDR3aa: CASSQRQEQETQYF; CDR3nt: TGCGCCAGCAGCCAAAGACAGGAACAAGAGACCCAGTACTTC
abundance: NA; j_gene: TRBJ2-7; d_gene: NA; v_gene: TRBV27; CDR3aa: CASGWPGYEQYF; CDR3nt: TGTGCCAGCGGGTGGCCGGGCTACGAGCAGTACTTC
abundance: NA; j_gene: TRBJ2-7; d_gene: TRBD1; v_gene: TRBV18; CDR3aa: CASSPEGDRVHEQYF; CDR3nt: TGTGCCAGCTCACCAGAGGGGGACAGGGTCCACGAGCAGTACTTC
abundance: NA; j_gene: TRBJ2-1; d_gene: NA; v_gene: TRBV7-3; CDR3aa: CASSLNWGEQFF; CDR3nt: TGTGCCAGCAGCTTAAACTGGGGGGAGCAGTTCTTC
abundance: NA; j_gene: TRBJ2-2; d_gene: NA; v_gene: TRBV19; CDR3aa: CASSINPYPGELFF; CDR3nt: TGTGCCAGTAGTATTAATCCCTATCCCGGGGAGCTGTTTTTT
abundance: NA; j_gene: TRBJ2-6; d_gene: TRBD1; v_gene: TRBV18; CDR3aa: CASSLRGTGYGANVLTF; CDR3nt: TGTGCCAGCTCTCTAAGAGGGACAGGGTACGGGGCCAACGTCCTGACTTTC
abundance: NA; j_gene: TRBJ2-1; d_gene: NA; v_gene: TRBV29-1; CDR3aa: CSVVMATQEGEQFF; CDR3nt: TGCAGCGTTGTCATGGCGACCCAGGAGGGTGAGCAGTTCTTC
abundance: NA; j_gene: TRBJ2-7; d_gene: NA; v_gene: TRBV7-9; CDR3aa: CASSSTGRTTYEQYF; CDR3nt: TGTGCCAGCAGCTCCACCGGCAGAACCACCTACGAGCAGTACTTC
abundance: NA; j_gene: TRBJ2-3; d_gene: NA; v_gene: TRBV7-6; CDR3aa: CASSTLDSLTDTQYF; CDR3nt: TGTGCCAGCAGCACCCTGGACAGCCTCACAGATACGCAGTATTTT
abundance: NA; j_gene: TRBJ2-5; d_gene: TRBD2; v_gene: TRBV29-1; CDR3aa: CSVEEGSGRAGTQYF; CDR3nt: TGCAGCGTTGAAGAGGGAAGCGGGAGGGCGGGGACCCAGTACTTC
abundance: NA; j_gene: TRBJ2-5; d_gene: NA; v_gene: TRBV5-4; CDR3aa: CASSPPSGAQETQYF; CDR3nt: TGTGCCAGCAGCCCCCCCAGCGGAGCTCAAGAGACCCAGTACTTC
abundance: NA; j_gene: TRBJ2-7; d_gene: NA; v_gene: TRBV7-9; CDR3aa: CASSLEGTEKVEQYF; CDR3nt: TGTGCCAGCAGCTTAGAAGGGACGGAGAAGGTGGAGCAGTACTTC
abundance: once; j_gene: TRBJ2-7; d_gene: NA; v_gene: TRBV6-6; CDR3aa: CASSPGAGRYYEQYF; CDR3nt: TGTGCCAGCAGCCCCGGGGCAGGGAGATACTACGAGCAGTACTTC
abundance: NA; j_gene: TRBJ1-1; d_gene: NA; v_gene: TRBV20-1; CDR3aa: CTRGGNDEAFF; CDR3nt: TGCACCCGGGGGGGGAACGATGAAGCTTTCTTT
abundance: NA; j_gene: TRBJ1-1; d_gene: NA; v_gene: TRBV27; CDR3aa: CASSLSGGGTEAFF; CDR3nt: TGTGCCAGCAGTTTAAGCGGTGGGGGCACTGAAGCTTTCTTT
abundance: few; j_gene: TRBJ2-7; d_gene: NA; v_gene: TRBV7-9; CDR3aa: CASSSGTASYEQYF; CDR3nt: TGTGCCAGCAGTAGCGGGACAGCCTCCTACGAGCAGTACTTC
abundance: NA; j_gene: TRBJ2-1; d_gene: TRBD2; v_gene: TRBV18; CDR3aa: CASSPTLAGVVTGSYNEQFF; CDR3nt: TGTGCCAGCTCGCCGACTTTAGCGGGAGTGGTTACAGGGTCCTACAATGAGCAGTTCTTC
abundance: NA; j_gene: TRBJ2-7; d_gene: TRBD2; v_gene: TRBV28; CDR3aa: CASMLAGGRYEQYF; CDR3nt: TGTGCCAGCATGCTAGCGGGAGGGCGGTATGAGCAGTACTTC
abundance: NA; j_gene: TRBJ2-7; d_gene: NA; v_gene: TRBV9; CDR3aa: CASSVGPFGSDRKAYEQYF; CDR3nt: TGTGCCAGCAGCGTAGGCCCCTTTGGGTCGGATAGGAAGGCCTACGAGCAGTACTTC
abundance: NA; j_gene: TRBJ2-2; d_gene: TRBD1; v_gene: TRBV6-6; CDR3aa: CASSYTRGLITGELFF; CDR3nt: TGTGCCAGCAGTTATACGAGGGGGCTGATTACCGGGGAGCTGTTTTTT
abundance: NA; j_gene: TRBJ2-1; d_gene: TRBD2; v_gene: TRBV27; CDR3aa: CASQELAGARYEQFF; CDR3nt: TGTGCCAGCCAAGAACTAGCGGGAGCGCGGTATGAGCAGTTCTTC
abundance: once; j_gene: TRBJ2-3; d_gene: TRBD1; v_gene: TRBV6-5; CDR3aa: CASRRIQGALDTQYF; CDR3nt: TGTGCCAGCAGGCGCATACAGGGGGCGCTGGATACGCAGTATTTT
abundance: NA; j_gene: TRBJ2-7; d_gene: NA; v_gene: TRBV7-9; CDR3aa: CASSLQTYEQYF; CDR3nt: TGTGCCAGCAGCTTACAGACATACGAGCAGTACTTC
abundance: NA; j_gene: TRBJ2-2; d_gene: NA; v_gene: TRBV9; CDR3aa: CASSGLESPTGELFF; CDR3nt: TGTGCCAGCAGCGGTCTGGAATCGCCCACCGGGGAGCTGTTTTTT